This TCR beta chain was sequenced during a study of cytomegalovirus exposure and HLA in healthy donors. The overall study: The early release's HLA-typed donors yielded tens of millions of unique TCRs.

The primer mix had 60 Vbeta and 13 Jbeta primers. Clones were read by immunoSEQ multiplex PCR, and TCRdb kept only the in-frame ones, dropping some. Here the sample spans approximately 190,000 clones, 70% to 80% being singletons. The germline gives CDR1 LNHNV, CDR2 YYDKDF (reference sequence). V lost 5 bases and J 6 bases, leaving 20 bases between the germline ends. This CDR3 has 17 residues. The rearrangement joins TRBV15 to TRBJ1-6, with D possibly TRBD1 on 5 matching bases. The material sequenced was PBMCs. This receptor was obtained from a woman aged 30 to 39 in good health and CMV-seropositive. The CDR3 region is CATSLPGGKEGNSPLHF. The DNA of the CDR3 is TGTGCCACCAGCCTCCCCGGGGGAAAAGAGGGTAATTCACCCCTCCACTTT.